This T cell receptor beta chain was sequenced in a study of patients and donors after allogeneic stem cell transplantation (dated by TCRdb to the early 2020s). CDR1 SGHTA and CDR2 FQGTGA are derived from the germline V gene. From the cysteine up to the phenylalanine, the CDR3 has a length of 13 residues. The sequence is cut down to CDR3 DNA, 39 bases in frame from base 1. The V end loses 3 bases and the J end loses 2 bases, and a stretch of 6 bases separates them. This clonotype is medium-sized (0.01 to 0.1%). The antigen this receptor binds is unknown. No base quality information exists; no much larger clone differs at one position. Library creation used RT-PCR. Sequencer: NextSeq 550. TCRdb ran its own pipeline on the public reads, namely fastp trimming at Q25 and MiXCR clone calling, and kept in-frame beta chains. Rows are combined by CDR3 protein, so each entry shows the most common genes and DNA. This sample has 1,500 to 2,000 distinct CDR3 sequences in its table, and 13% to 15% of those were observed once. The ten largest account for roughly 13% of the sample.

The chain uses TRBV7-3 and TRBJ2-3; the D gene assignment is ambiguous. The TCR sequence derives from a human donor who was either an allogeneic HSCT recipient or a stem cell or donor lymphocyte infusion donor (not recorded which). It is not recorded whose cells these are; they may come from a transplant donor. Material for sequencing was blood, either unsorted or a sorted T cell fraction (not recorded which). The nucleotides are TGTGCCAGCAGCTTCGCCGCCACAGATACGCAGTATTTT. It encodes CASSFAATDTQYF.